The next 10 T cell receptor beta chains were all read from a single sample in a study of cytomegalovirus exposure and HLA in healthy donors. Vbeta (60) and Jbeta (13) primers were used in the PCR. This table comes from immunoSEQ multiplex PCR, and its TCRdb copy is limited to in-frame clones, with some not included. The sample data list 190,000 or so clones. Sequencing was performed on PBMCs. The receptors originated from a boy aged 5-17 years in good health and CMV-seronegative.

The J gene is TRBJ1-1, the V gene TRBV18, with D perhaps matching TRBD1 (5 bases). CDR3 length: 15 amino acids. Germline V lookup: CDR1 KGHSH, CDR2 LQKENI. V lost 6 bases, J lost 2 bases, and 16 bases lay in between. The CDR3 here is CASSQTRQLNTEAFF. Here the CDR3 DNA reads TGTGCCAGCTCTCAGACCCGACAGCTAAACACTGAAGCTTTCTTT.

V usage is TRBV5-1 and J usage is TRBJ2-5, with 9 nucleotides matching TRBD1. The CDR3 extends over 19 amino acids. Trimming removed 4 bases from V and 2 bases from J; junction bases left unmatched: 18. Germline CDR1 reads SGHRS; CDR2 reads YFSETQ. CDR3 DNA sequence: TGCGCCAGCAGCCACCTGGGGGCCAGCCGGGACAGGGTTCAAGAGACCCAGTACTTC. Amino acids: CASSHLGASRDRVQETQYF.

This chain links TRBV9 with TRBJ2-7; perhaps TRBD1 as D (6 bases). The CDR3 contains 16 residues. Germline CDR1 and CDR2: SGDLS and YYNGEE. V lost 7 bases and J lost 6, with 26 bases in between. The CDR3 sequence: CASPRPGRGADVEQYF. In DNA form, the CDR3 reads TGTGCCAGCCCCCGCCCCGGCAGGGGCGCTGATGTCGAGCAGTACTTC.

The chain combines TRBV5-6 with TRBJ2-1; D not resolved. This CDR3 has 12 residues. The V and J ends lost 3 bases and 9 bases respectively, with 10 bases between them. Germline V gives CDR1 SGHDT, CDR2 YYEEEE. CDR3 residues: CASSYRSGEQFF. DNA of the CDR3: TGTGCCAGCAGCTATCGGTCGGGTGAGCAGTTCTTC.

The chain recombines TRBV27 with TRBJ1-2, with 7 bases matching TRBD1. This CDR3 has 13 amino acids. Looked up from germline, CDR1 is MNHEY and CDR2 is SMNVEV (reference sequence). V gave up 5 bases and J gave up 2 bases; unmatched junction bases: 2. The CDR3 nucleotides are TGTGCCAGCAGTATGACAGGGAACTATGGCTACACCTTC. It yields the protein CASSMTGNYGYTF.

CDR3 sequence reads: CASSPRGGSGNNEQFF. In DNA form, the CDR3 reads TGTGCCAGCAGCCCCCGGGGAGGCTCGGGTAACAATGAGCAGTTCTTC. V is TRBV7-9 and J is TRBJ2-1; a weak D match, TRBD2 (6 bases). The CDR3 is 16 residues long. V lost 5 bases to trimming and J lost 5 bases, with 19 bases between them. CDR1 and CDR2 (germline): SEHNR, FQNEAQ (reference sequence).

A word on this clone: This sample also contains other DNA sequences that code for the same CDR3. The chain couples TRBV6-5 to TRBJ1-2; 7 positions agree with TRBD1. The CDR3 totals 13 residues. With V trimmed by 5 bases and J by 6 bases, 6 bases remained unmatched. From germline, CDR1 is MNHEY and CDR2 SVGAGI. This CDR3 is CASSKTGSDGYTF. Here the CDR3 DNA reads TGTGCCAGCAGTAAGACAGGGTCTGATGGCTACACCTTC.

The chain recombines TRBV7-9 with TRBJ1-2; TRBD1 might be the D (6 bases). CDR3 length: 13 residues. Germline V CDR1 and CDR2: SEHNR, FQNEAQ (reference sequence). Between the trimmed V and J ends, which lost 2 bases and 8 bases, there was a span of 12 bases. The CDR3 sequence: CASSLFQGSGYTF. As DNA, the CDR3 is TGTGCCAGCAGCTTATTCCAGGGGAGCGGCTACACCTTC.

This rearrangement joins TRBV5-5 to TRBJ1-1; 7 nucleotides line up with TRBD1. This CDR3 comprises 20 residues. J lost 3 bases, V lost 0 bases, and 20 bases had no gene match. Germline-derived CDR1 and CDR2 are SGHKS and YYEKEE (reference sequence). The CDR3 nucleotides read TGTGCCAGCAGCTTGGAGAAGGAGGGACAGCATATACTTCGGGACACTGAAGCTTTCTTT. Its protein is CASSLEKEGQHILRDTEAFF.

The chain joins TRBV2 to TRBJ2-7; a possible D gene is TRBD1 (6 bases). This CDR3 is built from 15 residues. Germline V gives CDR1 SNHLY, CDR2 FYNNEI. The V end was cut by 6 bases, the J end by 2 bases, with 17 bases between. The CDR3 sequence: CASSDTGWTAYEQYF. The CDR3 coding sequence is TGTGCCAGCAGCGACACAGGGTGGACCGCCTACGAGCAGTACTTC.